Below, 8 T cell receptor beta chains from the same sample are listed, as sequenced in a study of blood T cell repertoires in COVID-19 (dated by TCRdb to about 2020). Libraries were constructed by the immunoSEQ multiplex PCR assay. Drawn from immuneACCESS, this table holds only the in-frame rearrangements with V and J called that TCRdb kept. Clones are partly lost; checked studies trace under half to an unresolved V gene and leave the rest unexplained. For this sample there are 150,000 to 200,000 clones; 85% to 95% appear just once. The ten largest account for 3.5% to 5% of the sample. Sample: peripheral blood. Receptor source: a woman aged 45-65 years with acute or convalescent COVID-19.

Only one count was recorded for this clone. This sequence joins TRBV2 and TRBJ1-1, with a weak D call TRBD1 (5 bases). Germline loops: CDR1 SNHLY, CDR2 FYNNEI. This CDR3 is 17 amino acids long. The V end lost 10 bases, the J end lost 0 bases, and 24 bases lay between the germline ends. CDR3 loop: CATTEYHSNHVNTEAFF. CDR3 bases: TGTGCCACGACAGAATATCACAGTAATCATGTGAACACTGAAGCTTTCTTT. The complete variable domain, with remaining parts taken from reference TRBV2 and TRBJ1-1, reads EPEVTQTPSHQVTQMGQEVILRCVPISNHLYFYWYRQILGQKVEFLVSFYNNEISEKSEIFDDQFSVERPDGSNFTLKIRSTKLEDSAMYFCATTEYHSNHVNTEAFFGQGTRLTVV.

The chain has TRBV11-2 and TRBJ2-3, with D possibly TRBD2 on 5 matching bases. The V and J ends lost 4 bases and 0 bases respectively, with 8 bases between them. The CDR3 has 14 amino acids. Germline-derived CDR1 and CDR2 are SGHAT and FQNNGV. CDR3 loop: CASSYEGSTDTQYF. Here the CDR3 DNA reads TGTGCCAGCAGCTACGAGGGTAGCACAGATACGCAGTATTTT.

CDR3 DNA: TGTGCCAGCAGCCAAGTGGGCGGGGGGAGTCCCCTCCACTTT. Its protein is CASSQVGGGSPLHF. This chain links TRBV3-1 (or the pseudogene TRBV3-2) with TRBJ1-6; a possible D gene is TRBD1 (5 bases). The CDR3 is made up of 14 amino acids. CDR1 is LGHDT and CDR2 is YNNKEL in the germline V gene (reference sequence). V was clipped by 1 base and J by 13 bases, with 14 bases between them.

The CDR3 here is CASSLDRAYGTRAETEAFF. The CDR3 coding sequence is TGTGCCAGCAGCTTAGACCGGGCCTATGGGACAAGGGCCGAGACTGAAGCTTTCTTT. V and J are TRBV7-2 and TRBJ1-1; TRBD1 might be the D (6 bases). The CDR3 spans 19 residues. V lost 1 base and J lost 5, with 26 bases in between. CDR1 is SGHTA and CDR2 is FQGNSA in the germline V gene.

The chain links TRBV5-1 to TRBJ2-1; TRBD1 matches at 8 bases. The V gene end was trimmed by 5 bases and the J gene end by 0 bases; junction bases not matched to a gene: 7. Looked up from germline, CDR1 is SGHRS and CDR2 is YFSETQ. The CDR3 spans 16 residues. The CDR3 sequence: CASRPGQGGSYNEQFF. CDR3 coding DNA: TGCGCCAGCAGACCTGGACAGGGAGGCTCCTACAATGAGCAGTTCTTC. Full variable domain (remainder filled in from reference TRBV5-1 and TRBJ2-1): KAGVTQTPRYLIKTRGQQVTLSCSPISGHRSVSWYQQTPGQGLQFLFEYFSETQRNKGNFPGRFSGRQFSNSRSEMNVSTLELGDSALYLCASRPGQGGSYNEQFFGPGTRLTVL.

The J gene is TRBJ1-1, the V gene TRBV19, with 8 positions matching TRBD1. Germline-derived CDR1 and CDR2 are LNHDA and SQIVND (reference sequence). The CDR3 runs 14 residues. The V segment lost 1 base and the J segment 5 bases; nucleotides outside the gene matches: 3. The CDR3 reads CASSIVTGGTEAFF. CDR3 nucleotide sequence: TGTGCCAGTAGTATAGTTACAGGGGGTACTGAAGCTTTCTTT.

The chain couples TRBV7-2 to TRBJ2-5; 12 nucleotides match TRBD2. V was pared by 4 bases and J by 4 bases, with 10 bases of the junction left unmatched. The CDR3 length is 17 residues. Germline CDR1 is SGHTA and CDR2 is FQGNSA. The CDR3 loop is CASSSSGRAVVGETQYF. In DNA, the CDR3 is TGTGCCAGCAGCTCTAGCGGGAGGGCCGTGGTTGGAGAGACCCAGTACTTC.

This chain links TRBV4-1 with TRBJ1-2, with 10 nucleotides matching TRBD1. This CDR3 spans 16 amino acids. The trim removed 2 bases at V and 6 bases at J, leaving 9 bases unmatched. The germline V gene encodes CDR1 MGHRA and CDR2 YSYEKL. The DNA for the CDR3 is TGCGCCAGCAGCCAATTTCCGGGACAGGGGCTCGATGGCTACACCTTC. Amino acid sequence: CASSQFPGQGLDGYTF.